A selection of T cell receptor beta chains follows, all from one sample in a study of T cells after yellow fever vaccination. From the 5' RACE reads, TCRdb called clonotypes with MiXCR, one entry per CDR3 protein. The sample records under 150,000 distinct CDR3 sequences, over 7% being singletons. The input for sequencing was CD4+ T cells sorted from PBMCs, taken 5 days after the yellow fever booster vaccination. The receptor source for this set is a man aged 25-45 years who received the YFV17D yellow fever vaccine. Both conserved end residues are trimmed from each CDR3.

v_call	j_call	cdr3_aa
TRBV6-5	TRBJ1-6	ASSRDSHYNSPLH
TRBV29-1	TRBJ2-7	SASPHSGGEQY
TRBV6-4	TRBJ2-3	ASSEQTSGKATDTQY
TRBV10-3	TRBJ2-1	AISEGGVYNEQF
TRBV5-1	TRBJ2-6	ASSLYSGANVLT
TRBV4-2	TRBJ2-5	ASSQERGRGQETQY
TRBV29-1	TRBJ2-7	SVEREPSYEQY
TRBV6-6	TRBJ2-2	ASSYVGELF
TRBV7-9	TRBJ2-3	ASTLLAGGSDTQY
TRBV27	TRBJ2-2	ASSLSGSGSWAGELF